Each of the 21 T cell receptor beta chains below was sequenced from the same sample in a study of blood T cells in healthy people across ages (dated by TCRdb to about 2015). Libraries were prepared through 5' RACE. Sequencing was carried out with an Illumina HiSeq 2500. The second PCR ran for about 7 to 11 cycles and used a J-beta primer mix along with a sample-barcoded 5' primer. TCRdb redid the processing of the public reads, applying fastp at Q25 and MiXCR, and retained in-frame beta chains. Each record represents a unique CDR3 protein, reported with the most common genes and DNA among its rows. The sample profile shows some 700,000 distinct CDR3 sequences; 40% to 45% of them were found once. The top ten clones comprise around 20% of the sample. What was sequenced was blood. These receptor sequences come from a woman aged 55-70 years in good health.

This sequence joins TRBV27 and TRBJ2-1; no firm D call. The V end lost 7 bases, the J end lost 7 bases, and 20 bases lay between the germline ends. The CDR3 is made up of 15 amino acids. Germline-derived CDR1 and CDR2 are MNHEY and SMNVEV (reference sequence). In nucleotides, the CDR3 is TGTGCCAGCACCCCTCTAGTGAACCCTTTGAATGAGCAGTTCTTC. It encodes CASTPLVNPLNEQFF.

This clonotype was picked up a small number of times. The rearrangement uses TRBV29-1 and TRBJ1-5; no firm D call. V dropped 3 bases and J dropped 0 bases, with 12 bases sitting between them. The length of the CDR3 is 15 residues. Germline CDR1 SQVTM, CDR2 ANQGSEA. In nucleotides, the CDR3 is TGCAGCGTTGAGGACGGAACTGATAGCAATCAGCCCCAGCATTTT. Its protein product is CSVEDGTDSNQPQHF. Variable domain in full (rest from reference TRBV29-1 and TRBJ1-5): SAVISQKPSRDICQRGTSLTIQCQVDSQVTMMFWYRQQPGQSLTLIATANQGSEATYESGFVIDKFPISRPNLTFSTLTVSNMSPEDSSIYLCSVEDGTDSNQPQHFGDGTRLSIL.

The chain joins TRBV28 to TRBJ1-6; 9 bases line up with TRBD1. The trim removed 4 bases at V and 10 bases at J, leaving 8 bases unmatched. This CDR3 comprises 15 residues. Germline CDR1 and CDR2: MDHEN and SYDVKM. The CDR3 spells CASSSADRGESPLHF. The DNA for the CDR3 is TGTGCCAGCAGTTCCGCGGACAGGGGTGAATCACCCCTCCACTTT.

Many counts were recorded for this clonotype. The chain uses TRBV7-9 and TRBJ1-2; D is uncertain. Germline CDR1 SEHNR, CDR2 FQNEAQ (reference sequence). V was cut by 6 bases and J by 0 bases, with 2 bases left in between. There are 11 residues in the CDR3. In DNA, the CDR3 is TGTGCCAGCAGGGCTAACTATGGCTACACCTTC. Its protein is CASRANYGYTF.

The chain couples TRBV28 to TRBJ1-3; no firm D call. This CDR3 contains 15 residues. The V and J ends lost 2 bases and 1 base respectively, with 9 bases between them. Germline assignment: CDR1 MDHEN and CDR2 SYDVKM. The CDR3 protein is CASSLPQGSGNTIYF. CDR3 nucleotide sequence: TGTGCCAGCAGTTTACCTCAAGGGTCTGGAAACACCATATATTTT.

The genes are TRBV7-8 and TRBJ2-3; TRBD2 is a possible D gene (5 bases). Trimming took 2 bases from V and 4 from J, leaving 10 bases between them. CDR3 length: 14 residues. Germline loops: CDR1 SGHVS, CDR2 FQNEAQ. DNA of the CDR3: TGTGCCAGCAGCTTACTAGACGGGGCAGATACGCAGTATTTT. It is translated as CASSLLDGADTQYF.

The rearrangement links TRBV7-2 to TRBJ2-7; 8 nucleotides line up with TRBD1. With V trimmed by 2 bases and J by 4 bases, 7 bases remained unmatched. CDR3 size: 15 residues. The germline V gene encodes CDR1 SGHTA and CDR2 FQGNSA. The CDR3 sequence is CASSLTTDREYEQYF. CDR3 DNA: TGTGCCAGCAGCTTAACTACGGACAGGGAGTACGAGCAGTACTTC.

This clonotype has just a few counts. This rearrangement joins TRBV3-1 to TRBJ1-2, with D tentatively TRBD1 (5 bases). The V gene's germline CDR1 is LGHDT and CDR2 YNNKEL (reference sequence). There are 15 residues in the CDR3. Trimming removed 0 bases from V and 2 bases from J, with 10 bases in between. CDR3 nucleotide sequence: TGTGCCAGCAGCCAAGAGGGGGAGGGAAACTATGGCTACACCTTC. This encodes CASSQEGEGNYGYTF.

The rearrangement uses TRBV20-1 and TRBJ2-7; TRBD1 matches 7 bases. Germline V gene lookup returns CDR1 DFQATT and CDR2 SNEGSKA (reference sequence). CDR3 length: 12 residues. The CDR3 loop is CSVQGQNYEQYF. The DNA of the CDR3 is TGCAGCGTTCAGGGACAGAACTACGAGCAGTACTTC.

This clonotype was seen more than once but under ten times. The chain combines TRBV27 with TRBJ1-6; the D gene is possibly TRBD1 (6 bases). Looked up from germline, CDR1 is MNHEY and CDR2 is SMNVEV (reference sequence). The CDR3 has 15 residues. V lost 5 bases and J lost 5, with 13 bases in between. CDR3 residues: CASSMQGIDNSPLHF. The CDR3 nucleotides read TGTGCCAGCAGTATGCAGGGGATCGATAATTCACCCCTCCACTTT.

The J gene is TRBJ1-1, the V gene TRBV7-9; a possible D gene is TRBD1 (6 bases). CDR1 SEHNR and CDR2 FQNEAQ come from the germline V gene (reference sequence). The CDR3 has 14 residues. V was shortened by 2 bases and J by 3 bases, with 10 bases between the two germline ends. The DNA of the CDR3 is TGTGCCAGCAGCTTACAGGGGCATGACACTGAAGCTTTCTTT. Protein product: CASSLQGHDTEAFF. Full variable domain (outside the CDR3, taken from reference TRBV7-9 and TRBJ1-1): DTGVSQNPRHKITKRGQNVTFRCDPISEHNRLYWYRQTLGQGPEFLTYFQNEAQLEKSRLLSDRFSAERPKGSFSTLEIQRTEQGDSAMYLCASSLQGHDTEAFFGQGTRLTVV.

The CDR3 DNA sequence: TGTGCCAGCAGCAATCCAACCGACTTGGGGAATTACGAGCAGTACTTC. Protein sequence: CASSNPTDLGNYEQYF. V gene TRBV6-5 combines with J gene TRBJ2-5; D remains ambiguous. TRBJ2-7 matches the DNA end more closely, so the J call is doubtful. The CDR3 length is 16 residues. CDR1 is MNHEY and CDR2 is SVGAGI in the germline V gene.

V usage is TRBV5-1 and J usage is TRBJ2-6; 10 nucleotides agree with TRBD1. The CDR3 is 17 amino acids. Per the germline V gene, CDR1 is SGHRS and CDR2 is YFSETQ. V lost 4 bases and J lost 0; bases outside the gene matches: 4. CDR3 sequence reads: CASSRQGALSGANVLTF. The CDR3 DNA reads TGCGCCAGCAGCCGACAGGGGGCTCTCTCTGGGGCCAACGTCCTGACTTTC. Full variable domain (remainder filled in from reference TRBV5-1 and TRBJ2-6): KAGVTQTPRYLIKTRGQQVTLSCSPISGHRSVSWYQQTPGQGLQFLFEYFSETQRNKGNFPGRFSGRQFSNSRSEMNVSTLELGDSALYLCASSRQGALSGANVLTFGAGSRLTVL.

The rearrangement uses TRBV12-3 or TRBV12-4 and TRBJ1-4; weak D call: TRBD1 (5 bases). V lost 2 bases and J lost 8, with 15 bases in between. The CDR3 has 15 residues. Here the CDR3 reads CASSLRAGLGEKLFF. The CDR3 bases are TGTGCCAGCAGTTTAAGGGCAGGGTTGGGAGAAAAACTGTTTTTT.

The chain uses TRBV5-1 and TRBJ2-1, with 11 bases that match TRBD2. V shed 0 bases, J shed 10 bases, and the junction held 9 bases outside the gene matches. The CDR3 loop spans 16 amino acids. Germline lookup yields CDR1 SGHRS and CDR2 YFSETQ. CDR3 sequence (DNA): TGCGCCAGCAGCTTGGTAATAGCGGGGGGGCCGAGCGAGCAGTTCTTC. This codes for CASSLVIAGGPSEQFF.

This rearrangement joins TRBV5-1 to TRBJ2-5; 13 bases are a match to TRBD2. The V segment lost 2 bases and the J segment 11 bases; nucleotides outside the gene matches: 12. The CDR3 spans 16 residues. CDR1 SGHRS and CDR2 YFSETQ come from the germline V gene. The chain's CDR3 is CASSLLTSGGSGEQYF. In nucleotides, the CDR3 is TGCGCCAGCAGCTTATTGACTAGCGGGGGGTCAGGTGAGCAGTACTTC. The full variable domain, in which reference TRBV5-1 and TRBJ2-5 provide the parts outside the CDR3, is KAGVTQTPRYLIKTRGQQVTLSCSPISGHRSVSWYQQTPGQGLQFLFEYFSETQRNKGNFPGRFSGRQFSNSRSEMNVSTLELGDSALYLCASSLLTSGGSGEQYFGPGTRLLVL.

This chain connects TRBV5-5 to TRBJ2-1; D gene unclear. Per germline, CDR1 SGHKS and CDR2 YYEKEE (reference sequence). V was cut by 2 bases and J by 8 bases, with 14 bases left in between. The CDR3 runs to 14 residues. CDR3 loop: CASSFSAILHEQFF. CDR3 nucleotides: TGTGCCAGCAGCTTCTCTGCGATTTTGCATGAGCAGTTCTTC.

The chain employs TRBV18 and TRBJ2-5, with D possibly being TRBD2 (7 bases). CDR1 is KGHSH, CDR2 LQKENI, per germline. CDR3 length equals 15 residues. Trimming cost V 0 bases and J 5 bases, with 13 bases left between them. Here the CDR3 reads CASSPPGGQKETQYF. The CDR3 DNA reads as TGTGCCAGCTCACCACCGGGGGGGCAGAAGGAGACCCAGTACTTC.

The chain has TRBV5-4 and TRBJ2-4, with a tentative D call TRBD2 (6 bases). This CDR3 spans 13 amino acids. The germline V gene encodes CDR1 SGHNT and CDR2 YYREEE (reference sequence). V dropped 5 bases and J dropped 6 bases, with 12 bases sitting between them. The CDR3 protein is CASSQDGGNIQYF. The CDR3 DNA reads as TGTGCCAGCAGTCAAGACGGGGGAAACATTCAGTACTTC.

This clonotype showed up just a few times. The chain is built from TRBV4-1 and TRBJ1-6; no definite D call. Germline lookup yields CDR1 MGHRA and CDR2 YSYEKL. V lost 0 bases and J 6 bases, leaving 12 bases between the germline ends. This CDR3 comprises 16 residues. In nucleotides, the CDR3 is TGCGCCAGCAGCCAAGACGTTGCACGGATTAATTCACCCCTCCACTTT. It specifies CASSQDVARINSPLHF.

The CDR3 reads CASSLRKDTYNEQFF. Here the CDR3 DNA reads TGTGCCAGCAGCTTACGAAAGGACACGTACAATGAGCAGTTCTTC. The chain uses TRBV7-3 and TRBJ2-1; D might be TRBD1 (5 bases). Trimming pared 2 bases from V and 4 bases from J, leaving 12 bases between. Germline V lookup: CDR1 SGHTA, CDR2 FQGTGA. There are 15 residues in the CDR3.